This T cell receptor (beta chain) originates from a study of T cell responses to AZD1222 COVID-19 vaccine. Trimming shortened V by 0 bases and J by 4 bases, and 10 bases separated the two germline ends. The CDR3 extends over 15 amino acids. Germline CDR1 MNHEY, CDR2 SVGEGT. Regarding the study as a whole: Vaccine-related CD4 TCRs covered spike, predominating at 160-218 and 743-854. Without day 14 samples, only post-peak T cell repertoires were studied.

TCRdb keeps only in-frame clones here, not all; method: immunoSEQ multiplex PCR. The sample yields 130,000 to 150,000 clones, around 83% seen once. Comments on this clone: What it recognizes is unknown.

The sequence was obtained from an adult who received the AZD1222 COVID-19 vaccine. The chain combines TRBV6-2 or TRBV6-3 with TRBJ1-5, with no clear D. The sample here was peripheral blood, taken 28 days after the second AZD1222 dose. CDR3 nucleotide sequence: TGTGCCAGCAGTTACTCAGGATTTTGGAATCAGCCCCAGCATTTT. This codes for CASSYSGFWNQPQHF.